The 30 T cell receptor beta chains below were found in one sample sequenced in a study of blood T cell repertoires in COVID-19. The table came from immunoSEQ multiplex PCR; TCRdb's copy has only in-frame clones and leaves some out. Seen here are more than 70,000 clones, over 75% observed once, and the top ten hold approximately 6.3%. Source material: peripheral blood. These receptors all come from a man between 50 and 59 years old with active COVID-19.

This chain connects TRBV5-4 to TRBJ2-2; 16 bases fit TRBD2. CDR3 length: 17 residues. Germline V gene sequence: CDR1 SGHNT, CDR2 YYREEE (reference sequence). V was pared by 4 bases and J by 6 bases, with 6 bases of the junction left unmatched. Here the CDR3 DNA reads TGTGCCAGCAGCGGGGGGACTAGCGGGAGGGTCGCCGGGGAGCTGTTTTTT. Translating it yields CASSGGTSGRVAGELFF.

V gene TRBV5-1 combines with J gene TRBJ2-7; TRBD1 agrees at 7 bases. Germline-derived CDR1 and CDR2 are SGHRS and YFSETQ. This CDR3 region has 13 residues. J lost 1 base, V lost 5 bases, and 3 bases had no gene match. The CDR3 here is CASRRDSSYEQYF. The CDR3 coding sequence is TGCGCCAGCAGACGGGACAGTTCCTACGAGCAGTACTTC. Together with reference TRBV5-1 and TRBJ2-7, the CDR3 gives the full variable domain: KAGVTQTPRYLIKTRGQQVTLSCSPISGHRSVSWYQQTPGQGLQFLFEYFSETQRNKGNFPGRFSGRQFSNSRSEMNVSTLELGDSALYLCASRRDSSYEQYFGPGTRLTVT.

The chain links TRBV30 to TRBJ1-4; D uncertain. The germline V gene has CDR1 GTSNPN and CDR2 SVGIG (reference sequence). The CDR3 consists of 13 residues. V was cut by 4 bases and J by 8 bases, with 14 bases left in between. The CDR3 region has the DNA TGTGCCTGGACGGGTCCTATGAAGGAAAAACTGTTTTTT. Translated: CAWTGPMKEKLFF.

V and J are TRBV11-2 and TRBJ2-5, with D perhaps matching TRBD1 (5 bases). CDR1 is SGHAT and CDR2 is FQNNGV in the germline V gene. Trimming removed 2 bases from V and 7 bases from J, with 14 bases in between. The length of the CDR3 is 14 residues. The CDR3 DNA is TGTGCCAGCAGCTTACTTCAGGGTGGTGCGACCCAGTACTTC. This encodes CASSLLQGGATQYF.

This clone was picked up a small number of times. This chain uses TRBV7-2 with TRBJ2-7; TRBD2 matches at 10 bases. After removal of 5 bases from V and 4 bases from J, the junction contained 5 bases not matched to a gene. Germline V CDR1 and CDR2: SGHTA, FQGNSA. This CDR3 spans 14 amino acids. CDR3 loop: CASSPGLAQYEQYF. DNA of the CDR3: TGTGCCAGCAGCCCGGGACTAGCGCAATACGAGCAGTACTTC.

J is TRBJ2-7 and V is TRBV19; maybe TRBD2 (5 bases). CDR1 and CDR2 from the germline V gene are LNHDA and SQIVND (reference sequence). The CDR3 totals 14 residues. Trimming cost V 5 bases and J 3 bases, with 14 bases left between them. The CDR3 bases are TGTGCCAGTAGTGGAGGAGTTAGTGACTACGAGCAGTACTTC. It codes for CASSGGVSDYEQYF.

V usage is TRBV28 and J usage is TRBJ2-1; 10 bases align to TRBD1. With 3 bases clipped from V and 5 bases from J, the junction kept 1 base outside the gene matches. The CDR3 is 14 amino acids. Germline values: CDR1 MDHEN, CDR2 SYDVKM. The CDR3 DNA follows: TGTGCCAGCAGTTTGGGGACAGGGGACAATGAGCAGTTCTTC. Amino acids: CASSLGTGDNEQFF.

The J gene is TRBJ2-7, the V gene TRBV4-1, with TRBD2 matching 12 bases. The CDR3 length is 17 residues. The germline CDR1 and CDR2 sequences are MGHRA and YSYEKL. V shed 1 base and J 2 bases; nucleotides not matched to a gene: 6. The CDR3 sequence is CASSQGPTSGSAYEQYF. In nucleotides, the CDR3 is TGCGCCAGCAGCCAAGGTCCGACTAGCGGGAGCGCCTACGAGCAGTACTTC.

This clone was seen more than once but under ten times. The chain links TRBV3-1 (or the pseudogene TRBV3-2) to TRBJ1-3; D ambiguous. This CDR3 has 15 amino acids. The germline V gene encodes CDR1 LGHDT and CDR2 YNNKEL (reference sequence). Between the trimmed V and J ends, which lost 0 bases and 7 bases, there was a span of 13 bases. The CDR3 coding sequence is TGTGCCAGCAGCCAAGATCACGGCGAGAGGAACACCATATATTTT. Amino acid sequence: CASSQDHGERNTIYF.

The J gene is TRBJ1-2, the V gene TRBV27; the match to TRBD1 covers 9 bases. The V and J ends lost 5 bases and 4 bases, in that order; junction bases with no gene match: 14. Germline V gives CDR1 MNHEY, CDR2 SMNVEV (reference sequence). This CDR3 contains 17 residues. The CDR3 coding sequence is TGTGCCAGCAGTCCGTACCAGAGGACAGGGGCGAGCTATGGCTACACCTTC. This encodes CASSPYQRTGASYGYTF.

Only one count was recorded for this clone. V usage is TRBV5-6 and J usage is TRBJ2-1; D perhaps matches TRBD2 (6 bases). Trimming shortened V by 1 base and J by 10 bases, and 9 bases separated the two germline ends. Germline CDR1 and CDR2: SGHDT and YYEEEE. The CDR3 consists of 12 residues. The CDR3 is CASSLHGGEQFF. The CDR3 DNA sequence: TGTGCCAGCAGCTTGCATGGGGGGGAGCAGTTCTTC.

The chain joins TRBV9 to TRBJ2-3; D is possibly TRBD2 (7 bases). Germline lookup yields CDR1 SGDLS and CDR2 YYNGEE. Trimming cost V 0 bases and J 7 bases, with 12 bases left between them. The CDR3 length is 14 residues. The CDR3 spells CASSVGGGFNTQYF. The CDR3 DNA reads TGTGCCAGCAGCGTAGGCGGGGGCTTTAATACGCAGTATTTT.

The gene calls are TRBV28 and TRBJ2-1, with TRBD2 identical over 11 bases. The CDR3 is made up of 16 amino acids. After removal of 5 bases from V and 9 bases from J, the junction contained 12 bases not matched to a gene. Germline CDR1 and CDR2: MDHEN and SYDVKM. The CDR3: CASSAISGREEFEQFF. CDR3 DNA sequence: TGTGCCAGCAGTGCTATTAGCGGGAGGGAGGAGTTTGAGCAGTTCTTC.

The chain couples TRBV5-3 to TRBJ2-7; D unclear. TRBV5-3 is an ORF, with its function uncertain. The V end was cut by 6 bases, the J end by 4 bases, with 14 bases between. The CDR3 is 13 residues long. The CDR3 DNA is TGTGCCAGAACACGGCGGATGTTATACGAGCAGTACTTC. This gives the protein CARTRRMLYEQYF.

J is TRBJ2-3 and V is TRBV24-1; D gene uncertain. The CDR3 consists of 14 residues. The germline V gene encodes CDR1 KGHDR and CDR2 SFDVKD. V was trimmed by 2 bases and J by 4 bases, leaving 9 bases between them. As DNA, the CDR3 is TGTGCCACCAGTGATTCCAGGAAACCAGATACGCAGTATTTT. Translation gives CATSDSRKPDTQYF.

This chain joins TRBV29-1 and TRBJ2-3; 7 bases agree with TRBD2. The CDR3 length is 13 residues. V was pared by 6 bases and J by 4 bases, with 7 bases of the junction left unmatched. Per germline, CDR1 SQVTM and CDR2 ANQGSEA. CDR3 nucleotides: TGCAGCGTGGACGCGGGAGCTGCAGATACGCAGTATTTT. Its protein product is CSVDAGAADTQYF.

This rearrangement joins TRBV28 to TRBJ2-5; TRBD2 aligns across 10 bases. In germline, CDR1 is MDHEN, CDR2 SYDVKM. The CDR3 sequence is 14 residues long. V shed 4 bases and J 6 bases; nucleotides not matched to a gene: 5. The CDR3 sequence: CASSSSAGGKTQYF. The CDR3 nucleotides are TGTGCCAGCAGTTCCTCAGCGGGGGGGAAGACCCAGTACTTC.

The chain links TRBV7-8 to TRBJ1-1, with D perhaps TRBD1 (6 bases). From germline, CDR1 is SGHVS and CDR2 FQNEAQ. CDR3 size: 15 residues. Between the trimmed V and J ends, which lost 4 bases and 5 bases, there was a span of 17 bases. CDR3 loop: CASSSPTGKSTEAFF. In nucleotides, the CDR3 is TGTGCCAGCAGCTCTCCTACAGGGAAGTCAACTGAAGCTTTCTTT.

J is TRBJ1-5 and V is TRBV4-3; 7 bases match TRBD1. V gave up 1 base and J gave up 2 bases; unmatched junction bases: 5. There are 16 residues in the CDR3. Germline loops: CDR1 LGHNA, CDR2 YSLEER. CDR3 sequence: CASSQVAGTGNQPQHF. The CDR3 DNA sequence: TGCGCCAGCAGCCAAGTCGCCGGGACAGGCAATCAGCCCCAGCATTTT.

The CDR3 region is CSVRDRNSGNTIYF. CDR3 in DNA: TGCAGCGTTAGGGACAGGAACTCTGGAAACACCATATATTTT. J is TRBJ1-3 and V is TRBV29-1; 8 bases align to TRBD1. Trimming took 5 bases from V and 0 from J; bases not matched to a gene: 3. The CDR3 sequence is 14 residues long. Germline V gene sequence: CDR1 SQVTM, CDR2 ANQGSEA.

The chain recombines TRBV7-8 with TRBJ1-6; perhaps TRBD1 as D (6 bases). Between the trimmed V and J ends, which lost 4 bases and 9 bases, there was a span of 19 bases. Germline lookup yields CDR1 SGHVS and CDR2 FQNEAQ. The CDR3 is 16 amino acids. CDR3 in DNA: TGTGCCAGCAGCTCACACCGGGACATCCTCACTTCACCCCTCCACTTT. As protein: CASSSHRDILTSPLHF.

This chain uses TRBV7-9 with TRBJ2-3, with D possibly matching TRBD1 (6 bases). Trimming left V 8 bases short and J 9 bases short, with 9 bases between. CDR1 and CDR2 from the germline V gene are SEHNR and FQNEAQ (reference sequence). CDR3 size: 10 residues. The CDR3 sequence: CASDRGTQYF. DNA for the CDR3: TGTGCCAGCGATAGGGGGACGCAGTATTTT.

The rearrangement joins TRBV5-1 to TRBJ2-7, with 8 bases fitting TRBD1. V lost 0 bases to trimming and J lost 7 bases; unmatched junction nucleotides: 6. The germline V gene encodes CDR1 SGHRS and CDR2 YFSETQ. This CDR3 is 14 amino acids long. CDR3 bases: TGCGCCAGCAGCTTGGAGACAGGGGAAAGGGAGCAGTACTTC. It codes for CASSLETGEREQYF.

This chain joins TRBV29-1 and TRBJ2-1, with 11 positions matching TRBD2. The CDR3 loop spans 15 amino acids. Germline-derived CDR1 and CDR2 are SQVTM and ANQGSEA. The V gene end was trimmed by 6 bases and the J gene end by 4 bases; junction bases not matched to a gene: 8. The CDR3 region is CSVPGTSGLYNEQFF. In nucleotides, the CDR3 is TGCAGCGTCCCCGGGACTAGCGGACTGTACAATGAGCAGTTCTTC.

The rearrangement joins TRBV18 to TRBJ2-7; TRBD2 is a possible D gene (5 bases). With 2 bases removed from V and 3 bases from J, the gap between germline ends came to 14 bases. This CDR3 has 15 amino acids. Germline-derived CDR1 and CDR2 are KGHSH and LQKENI. The CDR3 loop reads CASSPNLASVYEQYF. CDR3 DNA sequence: TGTGCCAGCTCACCAAATCTAGCTAGTGTCTACGAGCAGTACTTC.

The chain is built from TRBV12-5 and TRBJ2-2; D remains unclear. V lost 7 bases and J lost 1, with 4 bases in between. CDR1 is LGHNT and CDR2 is FRNRAP in the germline V gene. CDR3 length: 12 residues. DNA for the CDR3: TGTGCTAGTGCCCAGAACACCGGGGAGCTGTTTTTT. It specifies CASAQNTGELFF.

The chain couples TRBV19 to TRBJ2-7; 7 bases are a match to TRBD1. Germline lookup yields CDR1 LNHDA and CDR2 SQIVND (reference sequence). The CDR3 totals 14 residues. V lost 6 bases, J lost 3 bases, and 8 bases stayed unmatched. The chain's CDR3 is CASSPDRYNYEQYF. In DNA form, the CDR3 reads TGTGCCAGTAGCCCGGACAGGTACAACTACGAGCAGTACTTC.

This chain joins TRBV28 and TRBJ1-2; no firm D call. CDR3 size: 12 residues. Looked up from germline, CDR1 is MDHEN and CDR2 is SYDVKM. V was clipped by 8 bases and J by 12 bases, with 19 bases between them. For the CDR3, the DNA is TGTGCCAGCTTAACGCCGACGGGAGGTCACACCTTC. Translated, it gives CASLTPTGGHTF.

In this sample, this clone turned up once. J is TRBJ2-5 and V is TRBV28; 9 bases are a match to TRBD2. Germline V gives CDR1 MDHEN, CDR2 SYDVKM. Trimming cost V 2 bases and J 0 bases; bases outside gene matches: 7. The CDR3 runs 17 residues. CDR3 protein: CASSLPALAGNQETQYF. The DNA for the CDR3 is TGTGCCAGCAGTTTACCAGCCCTAGCGGGGAACCAAGAGACCCAGTACTTC.

This clone was counted only a few times. The chain carries TRBV7-2 and TRBJ2-1; 7 nucleotides agree with TRBD1. Germline values: CDR1 SGHTA, CDR2 FQGNSA. V shed 4 bases and J 9 bases; nucleotides not matched to a gene: 9. The CDR3 runs to 14 residues. The CDR3 coding sequence is TGTGCCAGCAGCTGGCCCACAGGGGCAGCTGAGCAGTTCTTC. The encoded protein is CASSWPTGAAEQFF.